This T cell receptor (beta chain) was obtained from a study of blood T cell repertoires in COVID-19 (dated by TCRdb to about 2020). For the wider study: Samples covering the acute and convalescent phases of COVID-19 were provided by collaborators in the United States, Italy and Spain. The repertoires were released in a freely available public database meant as a resource for research on the immune response to SARS-CoV-2. The samples were drawn from two sources: the first 160 participants of the ongoing ImmuneRACE study, and over 1,000 subjects contributed by 6 global collaborators. A de-identified subject ID, COVID-19 status, age in years and sex were almost always included in the sample metadata. Where available, HLA class I and class II types were taken from metadata supplied by the sample provider and were not determined by assay-based typing. The prospective study material was composed of cDNA or gDNA derived from T cells, B-cell-depleted T cells, or PBMCs. Subjects who had been exposed to COVID-19, were actively infected with it, or had recovered from it provided the deeply sampled blood TCRbeta repertoires that made up the dataset. General study outcomes and caveats: The quantity of clinical and demographic metadata differed by source and by participant and was supplied without curation.

Participants in the prospective study were aged roughly 18 to 89 years, lived in 20 to 25 United States geographic areas, and enrolled through a virtual design. In the prospective study, cohorts were assigned on the basis of participant-reported clinical history obtained from a screening survey and a study questionnaire. ImmuneRACE Cohort 3 recovered participants were defined by two consecutive negative NP/OP PCR tests, healthcare professional clearance, or symptom resolution. Mobile phlebotomists in the prospective study collected whole blood, serum and a nasopharyngeal or oropharyngeal swab from every participant. Participants in the prospective study had the option to provide additional blood draws and questionnaires over a roughly 2-month period. Prospective study blood samples were shipped either frozen or at room temperature before DNA extraction. TCRbeta CDR3 regions were amplified from genomic DNA using the immunoSEQ Assay, a bias-controlled multiplex PCR. Concerning the study's data processing: The number of nucleated cells in each sample was estimated by amplification of reference gene primers within the assay. To quantify the absolute abundance of each unique TCRbeta CDR3 rearrangement, sequence reads were collapsed and filtered. For each sample, productive Simpson clonality was calculated as the square root of Simpson's diversity index over productive rearrangements. TCRdb took over this immuneACCESS table, retaining in-frame rearrangements with V and J assigned. Such tables are incomplete; in checked studies, under half of the missing clones stem from an unresolved V gene, and the remainder is unexplained. V, J and clone size derive from that table, while D and trimming were established from the DNA sequence. The sample contains around 250,000 clones, 70% to 90% of them found a single time. The ten largest clones add up to less than 20% of the sample.

Comments on this clone: Its cognate antigen has yet to be identified. No base quality information exists; no much larger clone differs at one position.

The sequenced material came from PBMCs or T cells enriched from blood (not recorded which). The origin of this receptor is a man between 18 and 29 years old who had recovered from COVID-19.

The DNA sequence follows: TGCAGCTCGACAGGGACAGGGGACTACAATGAGCAGTTCTTC. It translates to CSSTGTGDYNEQFF. In this chain, TRBV29-1 is recombined with TRBJ2-1; 10 nucleotides in the junction match TRBD1. From cysteine to phenylalanine, the CDR3 is 14 amino acids long. Only the CDR3 DNA is retained, 42 bases long and in frame from the first base. The germline V gene provides CDR1 SQVTM and CDR2 ANQGSEA. Unmatched junction bases come to 7, with V trimmed by 8 bases and J by 3 bases.